What follows describes a single T cell receptor beta chain. Its antigen is not identified. The authors amplified TCR beta CDR3 regions from RNA transcripts. Investigators did first-round RT-PCR with HTBI primers, then second-round multiplex PCR. MiXCR, applied by TCRdb to the multiplex PCR reads, yields one record per CDR3 protein. The table includes 500,000 to 700,000 distinct CDR3 sequences, about a fifth detected once. No donor had other autoimmune disease, uncontrolled infection, pregnancy or lactation. PBMCs originated in 8.5 to 10 ml of fresh peripheral blood. The data stem from a study of Graves' ophthalmopathy and Graves' hyperthyroidism. Study findings and constraints: Thyroid clonotypes that were expanded above 0.001 frequency mostly also appeared in blood.

This CDR3 region has 16 residues. V gave up 5 bases and J gave up 0 bases, with 16 bases separating them. The sequenced sample consisted of peripheral blood. The chain is built from TRBV12-3 or TRBV12-4 and TRBJ1-1; D is perhaps TRBD1 (5 bases). This sequence was found in a young woman with stable Graves' hyperthyroidism. Some clones in this sample may be carry-over from other donors' samples. This CDR3 is CASSPSRMTVNTEAFF. DNA for the CDR3: TGTGCCAGCAGTCCGAGCAGGATGACAGTGAACACTGAAGCTTTCTTT.